This T cell receptor (beta chain) was retrieved from a study of T cell changes during pregnancy in multiple sclerosis. Here immunoSEQ multiplex PCR was the method, and the copy in TCRdb shows in-frame clones only, minus some. Altogether around 100,000 clones are present, about 92% being singletons, with the ten largest covering approximately 2%. This clone has a single count. Germline loops: CDR1 MNHNY, CDR2 SVGAGI (reference sequence). The CDR3 is 14 residues long. Trimming took 2 bases from V and 0 from J, leaving 7 bases between them. The sequencing here drew on peripheral blood, taken after pregnancy. This chain links TRBV6-6 with TRBJ1-1, with D uncertain. This TCR derives from a female donor with multiple sclerosis, enrolled in a pregnancy study. The CDR3 here is CASSYRGLNTEAFF. The CDR3 DNA reads as TGTGCCAGCAGTTACCGGGGTCTGAACACTGAAGCTTTCTTT.